The clone carrying this T cell receptor beta chain came up many times. Its target is unknown. These data belong to a study of T-cell reconstitution after alpha-beta-depleted transplantation in children. Study outcomes and limitations: Several hundred graft clones that had expanded were reportedly the source of alpha-beta T cells about two months after transplant.

Preparation of the TCRbeta library involved a method that used unique molecular identifiers. From the PCR reads, TCRdb called clonotypes with MiXCR, one entry per CDR3 protein. Counted here are around 580,000 distinct CDR3 sequences, under 30% occurring once; the ten biggest clones make up 14%. Trimming took 5 bases from V and 4 from J, leaving 12 bases between them. Per the germline V gene, CDR1 is MGHDK and CDR2 is SYGVNS. There are 15 residues in the CDR3. Source: PBMCs, mostly from graft donor cells, taken 360 days after TCRalphabeta/CD19-depleted stem cell transplant. The chain combines TRBV25-1 with TRBJ2-6; tentatively, D is TRBD1 (6 bases). The TCR originated in a boy in the first two years of life who had a stem cell transplant for acute myeloid leukemia, so the T cells may come from the graft donor. CDR3 in DNA: TGTGCCAGCAGTAAAACAGGGTCCGGGGCCAACGTCCTGACTTTC. It translates to CASSKTGSGANVLTF. Full variable domain (outside the CDR3, taken from reference TRBV25-1 and TRBJ2-6): EADIYQTPRYLVIGTGKKITLECSQTMGHDKMYWYQQDPGMELHLIHYSYGVNSTEKGDLSSESTVSRIRTEHFPLTLESARPSHTSQYLCASSKTGSGANVLTFGAGSRLTVL.